Below are 3 T cell receptor beta chains sequenced from a single sample in a study of cytomegalovirus exposure and HLA in healthy donors. The PCR employed 60 Vbeta primers together with 13 Jbeta primers. Sequenced by immunoSEQ multiplex PCR; TCRdb stores in-frame clones only, minus some. In the table there are about 190,000 clones, approximately 82% of which are singletons. Sequences were obtained from PBMCs. These TCRs come from a man between 40 and 49 years old in good health and CMV-seropositive.

Notes on this clone: Compared with germline, one end of the junction differs, possibly owing to a read error. The sample has other DNA sequences that encode this CDR3 too. The V and J genes are TRBV5-8 and TRBJ2-1; D remains unclear. The germline CDR1 and CDR2 sequences are SGHTS and YDEGEE. This CDR3 is 12 amino acids long. For the CDR3, the DNA is TGCGCCAGCAGCCTAACCTTCAATGAGCAGTTCTTC. It codes for CASSLTFNEQFF. Variable domain in full (rest from reference TRBV5-8 and TRBJ2-1): EAGVTQSPTHLIKTRGQQATLRCSPISGHTSVYWYQQALGLGLQFLLWYDEGEERNRGNFPPRFSGRQFPNYSSELNVNALELEDSALYLCASSLTFNEQFFGPGTRLTVL.

The chain carries TRBV19 and TRBJ2-3; 7 bases map to TRBD2. V shed 5 bases, J shed 0 bases, and the junction held 5 bases outside the gene matches. This CDR3 has 15 amino acids. Per germline, CDR1 LNHDA and CDR2 SQIVND (reference sequence). In nucleotides, the CDR3 is TGTGCCAGTAGTCTCCTAGCGGAGAGCACAGATACGCAGTATTTT. It yields the protein CASSLLAESTDTQYF.

The chain uses TRBV11-3 and TRBJ1-1; TRBD1 matches 8 bases. V trimming: 5 bases; J trimming: 3 bases; junction bases outside the gene matches: 5. Germline V gene lookup returns CDR1 SGHNT and CDR2 YENEEA. The CDR3 is 14 amino acids. The DNA for the CDR3 is TGTGCCAGCAGCCGGACGACAGGGGACACTGAAGCTTTCTTT. Encoded protein: CASSRTTGDTEAFF.